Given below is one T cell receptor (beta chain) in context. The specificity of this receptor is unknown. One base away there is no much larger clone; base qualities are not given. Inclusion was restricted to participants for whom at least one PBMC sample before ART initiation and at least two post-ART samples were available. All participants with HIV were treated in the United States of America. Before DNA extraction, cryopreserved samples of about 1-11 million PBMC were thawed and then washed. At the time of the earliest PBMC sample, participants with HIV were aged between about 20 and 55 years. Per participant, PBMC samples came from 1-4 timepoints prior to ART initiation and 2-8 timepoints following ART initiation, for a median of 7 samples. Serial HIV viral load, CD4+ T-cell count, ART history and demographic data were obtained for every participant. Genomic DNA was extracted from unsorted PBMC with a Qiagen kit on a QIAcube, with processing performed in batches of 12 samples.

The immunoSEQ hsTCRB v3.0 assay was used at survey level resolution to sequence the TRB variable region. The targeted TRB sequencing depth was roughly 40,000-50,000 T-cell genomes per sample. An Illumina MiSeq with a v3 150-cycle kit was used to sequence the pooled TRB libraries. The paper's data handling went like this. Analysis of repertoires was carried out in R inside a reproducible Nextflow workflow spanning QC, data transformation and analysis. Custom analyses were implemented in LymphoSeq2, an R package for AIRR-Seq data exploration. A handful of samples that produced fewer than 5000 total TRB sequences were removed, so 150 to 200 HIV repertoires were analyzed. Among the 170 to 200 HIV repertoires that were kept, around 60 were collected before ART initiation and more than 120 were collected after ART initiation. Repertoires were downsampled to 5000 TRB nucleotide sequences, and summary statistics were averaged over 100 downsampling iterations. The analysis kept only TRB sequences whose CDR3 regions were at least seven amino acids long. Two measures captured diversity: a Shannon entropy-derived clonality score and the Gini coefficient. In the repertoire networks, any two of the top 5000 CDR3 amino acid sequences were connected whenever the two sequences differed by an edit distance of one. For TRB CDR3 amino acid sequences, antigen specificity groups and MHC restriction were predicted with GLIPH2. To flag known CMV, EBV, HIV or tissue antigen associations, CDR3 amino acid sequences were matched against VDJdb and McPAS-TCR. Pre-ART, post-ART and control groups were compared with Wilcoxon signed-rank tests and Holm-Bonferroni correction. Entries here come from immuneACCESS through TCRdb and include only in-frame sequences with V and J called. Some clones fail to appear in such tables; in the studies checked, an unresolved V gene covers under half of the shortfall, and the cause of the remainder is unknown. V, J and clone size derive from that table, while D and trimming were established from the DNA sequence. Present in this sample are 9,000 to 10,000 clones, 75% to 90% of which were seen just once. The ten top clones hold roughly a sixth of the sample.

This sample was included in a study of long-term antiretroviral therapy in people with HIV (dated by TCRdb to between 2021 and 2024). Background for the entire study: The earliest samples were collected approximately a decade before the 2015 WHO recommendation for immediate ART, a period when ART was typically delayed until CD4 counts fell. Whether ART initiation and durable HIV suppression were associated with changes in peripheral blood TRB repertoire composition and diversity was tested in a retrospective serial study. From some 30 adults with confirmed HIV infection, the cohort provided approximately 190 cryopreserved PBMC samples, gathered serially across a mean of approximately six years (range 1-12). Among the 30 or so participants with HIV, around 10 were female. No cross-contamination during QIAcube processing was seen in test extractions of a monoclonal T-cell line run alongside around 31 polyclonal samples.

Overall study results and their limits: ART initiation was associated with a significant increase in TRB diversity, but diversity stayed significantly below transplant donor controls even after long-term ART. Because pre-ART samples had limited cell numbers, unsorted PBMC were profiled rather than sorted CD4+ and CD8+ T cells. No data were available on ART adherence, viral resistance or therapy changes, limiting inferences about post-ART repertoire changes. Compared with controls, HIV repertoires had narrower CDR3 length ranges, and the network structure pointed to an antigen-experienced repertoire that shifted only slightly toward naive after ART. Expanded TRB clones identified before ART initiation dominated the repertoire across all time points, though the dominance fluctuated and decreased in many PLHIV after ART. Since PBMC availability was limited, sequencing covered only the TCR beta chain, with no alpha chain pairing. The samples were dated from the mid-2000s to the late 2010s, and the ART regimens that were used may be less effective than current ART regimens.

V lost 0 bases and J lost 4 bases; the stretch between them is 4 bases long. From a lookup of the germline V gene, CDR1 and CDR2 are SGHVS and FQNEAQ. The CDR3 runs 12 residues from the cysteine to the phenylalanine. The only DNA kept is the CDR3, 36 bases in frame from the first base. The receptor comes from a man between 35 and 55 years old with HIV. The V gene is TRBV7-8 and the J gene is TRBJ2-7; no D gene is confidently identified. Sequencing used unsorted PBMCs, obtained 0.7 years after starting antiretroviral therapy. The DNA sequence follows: TGTGCCAGCAGCTTAGCGTTTTACGAGCAGTACTTC. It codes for CASSLAFYEQYF.